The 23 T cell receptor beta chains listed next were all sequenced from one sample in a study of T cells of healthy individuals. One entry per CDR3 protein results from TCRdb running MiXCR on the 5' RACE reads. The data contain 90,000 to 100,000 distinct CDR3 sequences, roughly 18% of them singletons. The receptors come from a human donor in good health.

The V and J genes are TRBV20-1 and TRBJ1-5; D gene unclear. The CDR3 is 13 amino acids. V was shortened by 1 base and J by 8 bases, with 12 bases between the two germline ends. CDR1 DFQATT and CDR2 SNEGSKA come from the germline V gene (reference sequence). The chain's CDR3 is CSARGAVLEPQHF. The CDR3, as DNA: TGCAGTGCTAGAGGGGCTGTGTTAGAGCCCCAGCATTTT.

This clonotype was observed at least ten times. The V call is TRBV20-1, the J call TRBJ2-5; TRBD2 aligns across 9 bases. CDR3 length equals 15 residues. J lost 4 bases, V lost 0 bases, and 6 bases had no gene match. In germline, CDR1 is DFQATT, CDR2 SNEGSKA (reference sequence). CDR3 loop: CSARDLIAGVETQYF. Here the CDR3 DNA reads TGCAGTGCTAGAGATCTGATAGCGGGGGTAGAGACCCAGTACTTC.

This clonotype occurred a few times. CDR3 coding DNA: TGTGCCAGCAGCCAAGTTGGACAGCAGGAGACCCAGTACTTC. Translation: CASSQVGQQETQYF. This chain links TRBV4-2 with TRBJ2-5, with D perhaps TRBD1 (6 bases). V was cut by 1 base and J by 5 bases, with 11 bases left in between. From germline, CDR1 is LGHNA and CDR2 YNFKEQ. The CDR3 extends over 14 amino acids.

CDR3 residues: CASSLEGTGQPQHF. CDR3 in DNA: TGCGCCAGCAGCTTGGAAGGGACGGGACAGCCCCAGCATTTT. The chain combines TRBV5-1 with TRBJ1-5; maybe TRBD1 (5 bases). Germline V gene lookup returns CDR1 SGHRS and CDR2 YFSETQ. This CDR3 spans 14 amino acids. V was clipped by 0 bases and J by 7 bases, with 11 bases between them. Using reference TRBV5-1 and TRBJ1-5 for the parts outside the CDR3, the full variable domain is KAGVTQTPRYLIKTRGQQVTLSCSPISGHRSVSWYQQTPGQGLQFLFEYFSETQRNKGNFPGRFSGRQFSNSRSEMNVSTLELGDSALYLCASSLEGTGQPQHFGDGTRLSIL.

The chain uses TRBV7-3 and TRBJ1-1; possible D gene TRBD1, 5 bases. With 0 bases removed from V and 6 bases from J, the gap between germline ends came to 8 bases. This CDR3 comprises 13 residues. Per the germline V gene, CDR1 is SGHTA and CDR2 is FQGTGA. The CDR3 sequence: CASSLTGGAEAFF. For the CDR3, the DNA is TGTGCCAGCAGCTTAACGGGGGGGGCTGAAGCTTTCTTT. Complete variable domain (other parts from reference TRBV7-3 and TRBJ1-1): GAGVSQTPSNKVTEKGKYVELRCDPISGHTALYWYRQSLGQGPEFLIYFQGTGAADDSGLPNDRFFAVRPEGSVSTLKIQRTERGDSAVYLCASSLTGGAEAFFGQGTRLTVV.

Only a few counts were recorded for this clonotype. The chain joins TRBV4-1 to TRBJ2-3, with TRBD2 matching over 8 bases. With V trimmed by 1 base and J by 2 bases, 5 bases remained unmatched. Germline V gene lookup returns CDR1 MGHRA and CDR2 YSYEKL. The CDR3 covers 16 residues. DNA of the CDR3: TGCGCCAGCAGCCAAGCTAGCGGGCTGCCCACAGATACGCAGTATTTT. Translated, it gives CASSQASGLPTDTQYF.

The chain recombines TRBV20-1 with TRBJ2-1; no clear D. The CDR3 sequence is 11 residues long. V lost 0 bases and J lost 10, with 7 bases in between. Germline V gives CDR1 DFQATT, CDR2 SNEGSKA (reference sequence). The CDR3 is CSARDRLEQFF. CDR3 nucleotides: TGCAGTGCTAGAGATCGGCTAGAGCAGTTCTTC.

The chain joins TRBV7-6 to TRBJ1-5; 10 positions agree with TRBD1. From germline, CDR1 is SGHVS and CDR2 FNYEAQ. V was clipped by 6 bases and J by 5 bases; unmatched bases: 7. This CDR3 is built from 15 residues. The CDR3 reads CASRPDRGKYQPQHF. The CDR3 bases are TGTGCCAGCAGACCGGACAGGGGGAAGTATCAGCCCCAGCATTTT.

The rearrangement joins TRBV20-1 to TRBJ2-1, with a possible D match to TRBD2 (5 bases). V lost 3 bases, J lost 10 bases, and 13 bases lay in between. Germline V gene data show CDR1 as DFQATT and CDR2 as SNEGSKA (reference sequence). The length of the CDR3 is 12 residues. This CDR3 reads CSASSPRREQFF. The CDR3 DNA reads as TGCAGTGCTAGTAGCCCGCGGAGGGAGCAGTTCTTC.

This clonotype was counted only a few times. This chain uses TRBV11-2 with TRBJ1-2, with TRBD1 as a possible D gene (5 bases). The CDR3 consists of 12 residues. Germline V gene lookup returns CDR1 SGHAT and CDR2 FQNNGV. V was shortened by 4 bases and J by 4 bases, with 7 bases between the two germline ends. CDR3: CASSSTAYGYTF. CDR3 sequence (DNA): TGTGCCAGCAGCTCGACAGCCTATGGCTACACCTTC.

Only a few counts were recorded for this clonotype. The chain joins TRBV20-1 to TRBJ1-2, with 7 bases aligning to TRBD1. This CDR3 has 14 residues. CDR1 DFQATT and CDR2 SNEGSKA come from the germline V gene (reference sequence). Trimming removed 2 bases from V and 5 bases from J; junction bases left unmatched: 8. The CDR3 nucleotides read TGCAGTGCTAGACCGACAGGGTCTGGGTATGGCTACACCTTC. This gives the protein CSARPTGSGYGYTF.

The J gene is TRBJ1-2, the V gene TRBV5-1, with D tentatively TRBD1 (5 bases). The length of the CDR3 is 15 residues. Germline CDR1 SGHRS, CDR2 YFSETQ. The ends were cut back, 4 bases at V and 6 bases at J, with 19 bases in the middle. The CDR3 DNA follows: TGCGCCAGCAGCGCCTCCCCGGGGGTAACGGATGGCTACACCTTC. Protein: CASSASPGVTDGYTF.

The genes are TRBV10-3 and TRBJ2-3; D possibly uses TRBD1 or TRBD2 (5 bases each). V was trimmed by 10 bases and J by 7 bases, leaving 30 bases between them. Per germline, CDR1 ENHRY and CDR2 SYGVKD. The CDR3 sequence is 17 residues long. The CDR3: CATSPALGEKFLYTQYF. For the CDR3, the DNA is TGTGCCACCTCCCCGGCCCTGGGGGAAAAGTTCCTTTATACGCAGTATTTT.

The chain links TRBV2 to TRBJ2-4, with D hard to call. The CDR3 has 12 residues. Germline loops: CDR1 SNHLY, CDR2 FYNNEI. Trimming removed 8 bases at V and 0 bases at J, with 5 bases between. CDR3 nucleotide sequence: TGTGCCAGCGTGGGAGCCAAAAACATTCAGTACTTC. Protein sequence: CASVGAKNIQYF.

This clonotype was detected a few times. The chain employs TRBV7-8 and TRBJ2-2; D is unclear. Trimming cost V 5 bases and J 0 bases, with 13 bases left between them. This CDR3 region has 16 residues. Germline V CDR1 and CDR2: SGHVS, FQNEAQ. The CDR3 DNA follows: TGTGCCAGCAGCCCGAAGGTCAACTCGAACACCGGGGAGCTGTTTTTT. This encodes CASSPKVNSNTGELFF.

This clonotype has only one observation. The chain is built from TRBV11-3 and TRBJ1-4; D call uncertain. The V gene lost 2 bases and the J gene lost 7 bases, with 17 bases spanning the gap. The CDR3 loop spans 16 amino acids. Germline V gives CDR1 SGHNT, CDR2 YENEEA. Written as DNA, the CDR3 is TGTGCCAGCAGCTTACTAATGTCCCGGCTAGGTGAAAAACTGTTTTTT. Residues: CASSLLMSRLGEKLFF.

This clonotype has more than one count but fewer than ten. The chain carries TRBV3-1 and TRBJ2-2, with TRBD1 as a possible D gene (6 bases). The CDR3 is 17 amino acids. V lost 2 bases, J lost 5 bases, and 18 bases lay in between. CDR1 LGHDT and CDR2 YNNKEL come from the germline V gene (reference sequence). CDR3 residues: CASSQSPTGRRTGELFF. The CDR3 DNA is TGTGCCAGCAGCCAATCCCCGACAGGAAGGCGGACCGGGGAGCTGTTTTTT.

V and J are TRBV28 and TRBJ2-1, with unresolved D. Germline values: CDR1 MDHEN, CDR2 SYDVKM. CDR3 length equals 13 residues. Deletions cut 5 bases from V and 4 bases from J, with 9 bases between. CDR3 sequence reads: CASSRDGYNEQFF. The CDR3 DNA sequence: TGTGCCAGCAGTCGCGACGGATACAATGAGCAGTTCTTC.

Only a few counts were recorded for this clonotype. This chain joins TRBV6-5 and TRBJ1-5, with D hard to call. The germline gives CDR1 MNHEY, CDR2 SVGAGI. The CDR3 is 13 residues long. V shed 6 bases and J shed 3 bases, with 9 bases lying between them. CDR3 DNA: TGTGCCAGCAGCAAAATAACCAATCAGCCCCAGCATTTT. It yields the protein CASSKITNQPQHF.

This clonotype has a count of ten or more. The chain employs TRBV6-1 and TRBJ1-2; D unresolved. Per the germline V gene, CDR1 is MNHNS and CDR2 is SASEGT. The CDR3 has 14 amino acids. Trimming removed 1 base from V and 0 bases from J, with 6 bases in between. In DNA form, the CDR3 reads TGTGCCAGCAGTGAAGTTCAACCTAACTATGGCTACACCTTC. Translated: CASSEVQPNYGYTF.

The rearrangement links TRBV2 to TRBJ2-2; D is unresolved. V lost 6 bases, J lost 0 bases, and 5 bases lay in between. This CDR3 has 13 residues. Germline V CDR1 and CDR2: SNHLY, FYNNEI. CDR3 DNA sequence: TGTGCCAGCAGGGGTACGAACACCGGGGAGCTGTTTTTT. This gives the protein CASRGTNTGELFF.

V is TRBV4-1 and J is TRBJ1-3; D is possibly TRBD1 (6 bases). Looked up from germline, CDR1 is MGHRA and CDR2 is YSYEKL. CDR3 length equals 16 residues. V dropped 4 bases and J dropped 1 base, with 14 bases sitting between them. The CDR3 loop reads CASSPLGQPSGNTIYF. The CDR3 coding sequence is TGCGCCAGCAGCCCCCTGGGACAACCGTCTGGAAACACCATATATTTT.

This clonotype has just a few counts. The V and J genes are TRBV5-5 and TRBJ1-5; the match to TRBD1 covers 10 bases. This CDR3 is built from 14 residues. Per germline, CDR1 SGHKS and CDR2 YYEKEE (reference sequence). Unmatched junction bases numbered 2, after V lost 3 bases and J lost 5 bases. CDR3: CASSYGTGDQPQHF. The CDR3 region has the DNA TGTGCCAGCAGCTACGGGACAGGGGATCAGCCCCAGCATTTT.